This is a list of T cell receptor beta chains from one sample in a study of cytomegalovirus exposure and HLA in healthy donors. The data were produced by immunoSEQ multiplex PCR, yet TCRdb's version contains in-frame clones alone and is incomplete. In the table there are about 200,000 clones, around 88% of which are singletons. The sample was PBMCs. The receptor source for this set is a woman aged 30 to 39 in good health and CMV-seronegative. Each CDR3 is given with its conserved first and last residue. The order of the fields is CDR3 length, V gene, J gene, clone size, D gene, CDR3 DNA, CDR3 protein. The D gene is left open where the match is weak. The size entry is marked missing in some rows and otherwise reads once, few, many or a size class.

12,TRBV11-1,TRBJ1-2,.,TRBD1,TGTGCCACTAAGGACAGGGCCGGTGGCTACACCTTC,CATKDRAGGYTF
16,TRBV5-1,TRBJ2-1,.,TRBD2,TGCGCCAGCAGCTTTGGAGCTAGCGGGGGGTACAATGAGCAGTTCTTC,CASSFGASGGYNEQFF
15,TRBV4-1,TRBJ1-3,.,TRBD1,TGCGCCAGCAGCCAATTACAGGGGCAAGGAAACACCATATATTTT,CASSQLQGQGNTIYF
14,TRBV5-1,TRBJ2-6,.,.,TGCGCCAGCAGCGGAAGCTCTGGGGCCAACGGCCTGACTTTC,CASSGSSGANGLTF
15,TRBV6-1,TRBJ1-2,.,.,TGTGCCAGCAGAGCCCCCCTTCGACAGAGACCTGGCTACACCTTC,CASRAPLRQRPGYTF
13,TRBV29-1,TRBJ2-7,.,.,TGCAGCGTTGAAGCCTCCGGTGCCCTCGAGCAGTACTTC,CSVEASGALEQYF
16,TRBV25-1,TRBJ1-2,.,TRBD1,TGTGCCAGCAGTGAACCACGAACAGGGGGAATCTATGGCTACACCTTC,CASSEPRTGGIYGYTF
14,TRBV19,TRBJ2-7,.,.,TGTGCCAGTAGTATAGAGGCAGGTCTCGACGAGCAGTACTTC,CASSIEAGLDEQYF
16,TRBV2,TRBJ2-3,.,TRBD1,TGTGCCAGCAGTGAAATAGCGACAGGGTCCACAGATACGCAGTATTTT,CASSEIATGSTDTQYF
16,TRBV11-2,TRBJ1-2,.,.,TGTGCCAGCAGCTTAGGGCCCCAGGGGCCGCTAGTTGGGGGCACCTTC,CASSLGPQGPLVGGTF
15,TRBV2,TRBJ2-3,.,TRBD2,TGTGCCAGCAGGGAGACTAGCGGGAGCCCAGATACGCAGTATTTT,CASRETSGSPDTQYF
13,TRBV2,TRBJ2-3,once,.,TGTGCCAGCGGGGCGGAGCTCACAGATACGCAGTATTTT,CASGAELTDTQYF
16,TRBV6-1,TRBJ2-2,.,TRBD2,TGTGCCAGCAGTGAGGGTCTAGCGGTGAACACCGGGGAGCTGTTTTTT,CASSEGLAVNTGELFF
14,TRBV25-1,TRBJ2-7,.,.,TGTGCCAGCAGTGAGTATCAGGAAGGGGACGAGCAGTACTTC,CASSEYQEGDEQYF
16,TRBV7-2,TRBJ2-1,.,TRBD2,TGTGCCAGCAGCTTAGAACTAGCGATCGGCTACAATGAGCAGTTCTTC,CASSLELAIGYNEQFF
13,TRBV4-1,TRBJ2-5,.,TRBD1,TGCGCCAGCAGCGACAGGGTCGGGGAGACCCAGTACTTC,CASSDRVGETQYF
15,TRBV27,TRBJ1-1,.,TRBD1,TGTGCCAGCAGTTTTCGGACAGGAATGAACACTGAAGCTTTCTTT,CASSFRTGMNTEAFF
14,TRBV2,TRBJ1-1,once,TRBD1,TGTGCCAGTACAGGGGGCGCTGGGCGGACTGAAGCTTTCTTT,CASTGGAGRTEAFF
15,TRBV5-4,TRBJ2-7,.,TRBD2,TGTGCCAGCAGCTTGGTTAGCGGGGGGGCGGGGGAGCAGTACTTC,CASSLVSGGAGEQYF
13,TRBV6-5,TRBJ1-2,.,.,TGTGCCAGCAGTTACTCGGCAGCGTATGGCTACACCTTC,CASSYSAAYGYTF
15,TRBV9,TRBJ1-1,.,TRBD1,TGTGCCAGCAGCGTAGAAGACAGGGGGAACACTGAAGCTTTCTTT,CASSVEDRGNTEAFF
19,TRBV7-2,TRBJ2-1,few,TRBD2,TGTGCCAGCAGCGGGCGACTAGCGGGGGGGCCGAGGAACCACAATGAGCAGTTCTTC,CASSGRLAGGPRNHNEQFF
15,TRBV7-9,TRBJ2-5,once,TRBD1,TGTGCCAGCAGCTTAGTTGGACAGGGGCCAGAGACCCAGTACTTC,CASSLVGQGPETQYF
17,TRBV28,TRBJ1-5,.,TRBD1,TGTGCCAGCAGAAAGGCCTCAGGGGGCAGGAACAATCAGCCCCAGCATTTT,CASRKASGGRNNQPQHF
14,TRBV29-1,TRBJ1-2,.,TRBD1,TGCAGCGTCGTCCCCCTGACAGGGGACTATGGCTACACCTTC,CSVVPLTGDYGYTF
13,TRBV5-1,TRBJ2-7,.,TRBD2,TGCGCCAGCAGGGGAAGCGGGGTCCACGAGCAGTACTTC,CASRGSGVHEQYF
16,TRBV18,TRBJ2-2,few,.,TGTGCCAGCTCACCCGAACGGGTCGGGAACACCGGGGAGCTGTTTTTT,CASSPERVGNTGELFF
14,TRBV7-8,TRBJ2-2,.,.,TGTGCCAGCAGCGTTGACAGTTACACCGGGGAGCTGTTTTTT,CASSVDSYTGELFF